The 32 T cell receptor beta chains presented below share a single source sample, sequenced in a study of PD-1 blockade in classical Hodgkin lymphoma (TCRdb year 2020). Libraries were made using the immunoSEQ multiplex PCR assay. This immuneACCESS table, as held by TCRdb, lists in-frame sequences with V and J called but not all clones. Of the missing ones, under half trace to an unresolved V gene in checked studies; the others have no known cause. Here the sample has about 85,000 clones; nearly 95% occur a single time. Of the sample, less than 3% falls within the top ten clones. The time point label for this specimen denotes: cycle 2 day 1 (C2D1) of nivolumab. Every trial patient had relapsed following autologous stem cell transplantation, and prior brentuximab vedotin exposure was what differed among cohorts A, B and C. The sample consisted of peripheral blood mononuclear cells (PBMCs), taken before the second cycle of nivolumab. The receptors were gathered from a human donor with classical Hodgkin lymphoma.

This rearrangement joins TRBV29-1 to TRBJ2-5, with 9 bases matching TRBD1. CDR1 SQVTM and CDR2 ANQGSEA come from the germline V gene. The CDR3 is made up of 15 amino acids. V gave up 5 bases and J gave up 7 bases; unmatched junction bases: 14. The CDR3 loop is CSVSPGGQGVATQYF. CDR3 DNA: TGCAGCGTTTCCCCGGGGGGACAGGGTGTTGCGACCCAGTACTTC.

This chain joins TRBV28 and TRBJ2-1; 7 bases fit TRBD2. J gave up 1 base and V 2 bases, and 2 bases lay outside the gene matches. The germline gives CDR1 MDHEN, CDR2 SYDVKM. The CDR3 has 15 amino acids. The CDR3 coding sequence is TGTGCCAGCAGTTTAGGCGGGAGTTCCTACAATGAGCAGTTCTTC. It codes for CASSLGGSSYNEQFF.

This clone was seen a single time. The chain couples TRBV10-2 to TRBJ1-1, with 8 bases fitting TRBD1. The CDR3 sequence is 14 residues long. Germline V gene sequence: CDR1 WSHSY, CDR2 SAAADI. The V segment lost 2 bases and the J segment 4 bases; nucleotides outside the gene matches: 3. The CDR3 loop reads CASSEQGASTEAFF. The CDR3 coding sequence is TGCGCCAGCAGTGAGCAGGGGGCATCCACTGAAGCTTTCTTT.

The DNA of the CDR3 is TGTGCCAGCAGTTTAGCTCGTACCGGCTACTACGAGCAGTACTTC. It yields the protein CASSLARTGYYEQYF. The chain recombines TRBV28 with TRBJ2-7; no clear D. V dropped 2 bases and J dropped 3 bases, with 14 bases sitting between them. The germline V gene has CDR1 MDHEN and CDR2 SYDVKM. CDR3 length equals 15 residues.

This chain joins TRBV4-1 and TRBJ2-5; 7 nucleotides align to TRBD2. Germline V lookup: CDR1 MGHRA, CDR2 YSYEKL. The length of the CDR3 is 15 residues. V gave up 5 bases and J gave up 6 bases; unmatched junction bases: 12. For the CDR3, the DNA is TGCGCCAGCAGCGAAGGCATGAGCGGGGCTAAGACCCAGTACTTC. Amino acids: CASSEGMSGAKTQYF.

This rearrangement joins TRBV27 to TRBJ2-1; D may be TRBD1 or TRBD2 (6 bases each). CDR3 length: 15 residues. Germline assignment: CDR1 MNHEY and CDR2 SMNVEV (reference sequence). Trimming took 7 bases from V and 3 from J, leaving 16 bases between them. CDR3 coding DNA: TGTGCCAGCACCAAATTCGGAGGGGGCTACAATGAGCAGTTCTTC. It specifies CASTKFGGGYNEQFF.

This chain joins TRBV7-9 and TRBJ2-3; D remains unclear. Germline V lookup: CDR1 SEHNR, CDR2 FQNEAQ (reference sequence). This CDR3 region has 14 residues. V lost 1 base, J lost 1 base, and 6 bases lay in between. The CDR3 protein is CASSLEAGTDTQYF. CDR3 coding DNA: TGTGCCAGCAGCTTAGAGGCGGGCACAGATACGCAGTATTTT.

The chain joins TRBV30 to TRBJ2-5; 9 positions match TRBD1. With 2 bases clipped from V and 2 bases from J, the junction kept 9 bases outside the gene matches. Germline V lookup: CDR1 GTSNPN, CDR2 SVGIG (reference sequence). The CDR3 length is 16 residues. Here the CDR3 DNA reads TGTGCCTGGAGTTTACGACAGGGGGGGGTGCAAGAGACCCAGTACTTC. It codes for CAWSLRQGGVQETQYF.

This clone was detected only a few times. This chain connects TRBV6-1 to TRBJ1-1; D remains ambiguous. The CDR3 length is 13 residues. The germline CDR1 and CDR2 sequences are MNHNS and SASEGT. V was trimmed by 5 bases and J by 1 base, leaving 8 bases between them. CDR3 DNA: TGTGCCAGCAGTTCACATCGGAACACTGAAGCTTTCTTT. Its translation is CASSSHRNTEAFF.

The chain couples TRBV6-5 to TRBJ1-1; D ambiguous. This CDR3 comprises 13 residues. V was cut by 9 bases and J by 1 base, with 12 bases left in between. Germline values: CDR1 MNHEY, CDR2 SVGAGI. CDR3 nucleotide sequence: TGTGCCAGTTCTTCTAACAGGAACACTGAAGCTTTCTTT. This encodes CASSSNRNTEAFF.

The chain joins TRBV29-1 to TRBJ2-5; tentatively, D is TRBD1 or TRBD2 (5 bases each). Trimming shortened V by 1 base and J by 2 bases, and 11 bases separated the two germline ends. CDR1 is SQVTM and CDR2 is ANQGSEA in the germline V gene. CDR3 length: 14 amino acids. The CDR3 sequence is CSVEGEGSQETQYF. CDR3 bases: TGCAGCGTTGAAGGAGAGGGGTCTCAAGAGACCCAGTACTTC. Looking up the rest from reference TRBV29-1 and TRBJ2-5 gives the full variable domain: SAVISQKPSRDICQRGTSLTIQCQVDSQVTMMFWYRQQPGQSLTLIATANQGSEATYESGFVIDKFPISRPNLTFSTLTVSNMSPEDSSIYLCSVEGEGSQETQYFGPGTRLLVL.

The CDR3 DNA reads as TGTGCCAGCAGGGCAGGGAAAGCGGGAGCACTCGAGCAGTACTTC. Residues: CASRAGKAGALEQYF. The genes are TRBV5-6 and TRBJ2-7, with 8 bases lining up with TRBD2. Germline V gene lookup returns CDR1 SGHDT and CDR2 YYEEEE. Trimming cost V 5 bases and J 6 bases; bases outside gene matches: 13. The length of the CDR3 is 15 residues.

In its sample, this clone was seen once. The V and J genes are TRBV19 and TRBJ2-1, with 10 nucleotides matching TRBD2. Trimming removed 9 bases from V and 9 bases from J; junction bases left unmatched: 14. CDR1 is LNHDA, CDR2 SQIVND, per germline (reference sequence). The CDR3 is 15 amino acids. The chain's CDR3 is CASAISASGRFEQFF. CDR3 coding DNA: TGTGCCAGCGCTATATCAGCTAGCGGGAGATTTGAGCAGTTCTTC.

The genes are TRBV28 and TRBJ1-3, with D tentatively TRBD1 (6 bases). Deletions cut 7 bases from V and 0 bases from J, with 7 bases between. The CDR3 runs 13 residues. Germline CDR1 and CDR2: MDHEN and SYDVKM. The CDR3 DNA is TGTGCCAGCACAGGGGTCTCTGGAAACACCATATATTTT. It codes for CASTGVSGNTIYF.

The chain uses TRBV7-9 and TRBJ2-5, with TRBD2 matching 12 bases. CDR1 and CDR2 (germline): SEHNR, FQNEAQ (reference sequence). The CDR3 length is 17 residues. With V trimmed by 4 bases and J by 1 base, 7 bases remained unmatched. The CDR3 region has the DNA TGTGCCAGCAGCTACTGGCTAGCGGGAGGGCTCCAAGAGACCCAGTACTTC. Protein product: CASSYWLAGGLQETQYF.

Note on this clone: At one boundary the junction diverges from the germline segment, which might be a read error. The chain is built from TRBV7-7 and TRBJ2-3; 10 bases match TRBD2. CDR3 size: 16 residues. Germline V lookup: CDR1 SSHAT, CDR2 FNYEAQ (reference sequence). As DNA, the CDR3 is TGTGCTAGCAGCTTAGGACTAGCGGCCTTCACAGATACGCAGTATTTT. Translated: CASSLGLAAFTDTQYF.

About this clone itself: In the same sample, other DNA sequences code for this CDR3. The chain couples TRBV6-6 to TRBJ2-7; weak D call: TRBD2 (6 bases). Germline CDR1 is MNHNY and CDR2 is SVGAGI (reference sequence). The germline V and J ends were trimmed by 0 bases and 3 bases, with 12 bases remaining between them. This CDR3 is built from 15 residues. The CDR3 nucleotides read TGTGCCAGCAGTTACTCTGGCCAGGGAGGCTACGAGCAGTACTTC. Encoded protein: CASSYSGQGGYEQYF.

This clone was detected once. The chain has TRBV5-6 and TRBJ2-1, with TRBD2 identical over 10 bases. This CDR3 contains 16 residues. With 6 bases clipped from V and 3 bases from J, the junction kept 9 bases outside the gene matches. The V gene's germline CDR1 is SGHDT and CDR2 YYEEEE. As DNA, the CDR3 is TGTGCCAGCACCTTCCTAACTAGCGGGAACTACAATGAGCAGTTCTTC. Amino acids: CASTFLTSGNYNEQFF. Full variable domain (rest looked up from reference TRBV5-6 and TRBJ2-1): DAGVTQSPTHLIKTRGQQVTLRCSPKSGHDTVSWYQQALGQGPQFIFQYYEEEERQRGNFPDRFSGHQFPNYSSELNVNALLLGDSALYLCASTFLTSGNYNEQFFGPGTRLTVL.

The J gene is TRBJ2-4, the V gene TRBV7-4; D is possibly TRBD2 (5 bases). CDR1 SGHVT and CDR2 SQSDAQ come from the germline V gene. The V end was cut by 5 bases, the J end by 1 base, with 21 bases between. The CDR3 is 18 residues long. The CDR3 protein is CASSPSGITNRAKNIQYF. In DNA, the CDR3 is TGTGCCAGCAGCCCTTCCGGGATCACGAATAGGGCCAAAAACATTCAGTACTTC.

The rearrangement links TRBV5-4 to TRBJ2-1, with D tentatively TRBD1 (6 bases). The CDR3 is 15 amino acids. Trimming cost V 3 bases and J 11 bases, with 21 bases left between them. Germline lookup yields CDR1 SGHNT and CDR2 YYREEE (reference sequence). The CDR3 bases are TGTGCCAGCAGCTCGTGGGTAGGGACATATAACCAGCAGTTCTTC. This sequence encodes CASSSWVGTYNQQFF.

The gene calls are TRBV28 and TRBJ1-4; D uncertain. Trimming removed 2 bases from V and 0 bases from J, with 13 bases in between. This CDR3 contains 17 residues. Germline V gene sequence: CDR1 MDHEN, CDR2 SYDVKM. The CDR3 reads CASSLVLLGSTNEKLFF. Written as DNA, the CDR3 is TGTGCCAGCAGTTTAGTTCTTCTGGGATCAACTAATGAAAAACTGTTTTTT.

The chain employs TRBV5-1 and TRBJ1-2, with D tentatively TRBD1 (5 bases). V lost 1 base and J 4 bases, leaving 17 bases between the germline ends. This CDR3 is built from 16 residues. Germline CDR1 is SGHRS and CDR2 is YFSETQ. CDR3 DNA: TGCGCCAGCAGCTTGAACGAGCAGGGACCAGGCTATGGCTACACCTTC. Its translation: CASSLNEQGPGYGYTF.

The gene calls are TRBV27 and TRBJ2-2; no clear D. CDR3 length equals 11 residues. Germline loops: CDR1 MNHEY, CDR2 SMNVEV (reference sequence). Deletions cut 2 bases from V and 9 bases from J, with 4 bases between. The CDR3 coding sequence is TGTGCCAGCAGTTTAGGCAGGGAGCTGTTTTTT. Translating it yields CASSLGRELFF.

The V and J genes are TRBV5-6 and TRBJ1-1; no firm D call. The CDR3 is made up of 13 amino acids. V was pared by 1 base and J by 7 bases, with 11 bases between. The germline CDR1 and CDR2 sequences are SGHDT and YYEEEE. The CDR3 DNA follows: TGTGCCAGCAGCTTGTTGATGGATGGTGAAGCTTTCTTT. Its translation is CASSLLMDGEAFF.

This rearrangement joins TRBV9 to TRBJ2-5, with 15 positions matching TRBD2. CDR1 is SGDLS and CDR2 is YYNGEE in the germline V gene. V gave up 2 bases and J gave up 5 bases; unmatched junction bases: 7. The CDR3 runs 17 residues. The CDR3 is CASSVSGTSGRSETQYF. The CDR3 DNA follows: TGTGCCAGCAGCGTCTCCGGGACTAGCGGGAGGTCTGAGACCCAGTACTTC.

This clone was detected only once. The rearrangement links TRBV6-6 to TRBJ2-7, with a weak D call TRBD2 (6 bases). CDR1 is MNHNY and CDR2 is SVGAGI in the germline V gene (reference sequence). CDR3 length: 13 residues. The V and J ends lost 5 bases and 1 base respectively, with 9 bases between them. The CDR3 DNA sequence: TGTGCCAGCAGTCGCGGGGCATCCTACGAGCAGTACTTC. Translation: CASSRGASYEQYF.

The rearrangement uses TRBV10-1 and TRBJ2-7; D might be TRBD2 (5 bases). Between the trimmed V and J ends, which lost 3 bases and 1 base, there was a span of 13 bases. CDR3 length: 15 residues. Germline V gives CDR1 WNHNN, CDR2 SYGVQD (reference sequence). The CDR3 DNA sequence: TGCGCCAGCAGTGAAAACTCATCGGGGTCCTACGAGCAGTACTTC. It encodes CASSENSSGSYEQYF.

The CDR3, as DNA: TGTGCCAGCAGCTTGTACAGGGGCATAGACAATGAGCAGTTCTTC. Its protein is CASSLYRGIDNEQFF. The chain couples TRBV5-4 to TRBJ2-1, with TRBD1 identical over 7 bases. The length of the CDR3 is 15 residues. With V trimmed by 1 base and J by 5 bases, 6 bases remained unmatched. Germline CDR1 is SGHNT and CDR2 is YYREEE (reference sequence).

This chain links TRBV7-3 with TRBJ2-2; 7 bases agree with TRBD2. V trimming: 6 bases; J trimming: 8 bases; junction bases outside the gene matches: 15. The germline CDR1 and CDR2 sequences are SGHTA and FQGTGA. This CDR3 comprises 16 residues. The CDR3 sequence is CASSLQRREKAGELFF. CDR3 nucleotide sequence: TGTGCCAGCAGTCTCCAAAGGCGGGAGAAAGCGGGGGAGCTGTTTTTT.

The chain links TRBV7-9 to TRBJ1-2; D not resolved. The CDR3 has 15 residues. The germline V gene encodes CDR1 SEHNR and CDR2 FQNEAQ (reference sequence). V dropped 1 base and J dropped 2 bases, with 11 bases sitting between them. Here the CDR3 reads CASSLGVSGNYGYTF. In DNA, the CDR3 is TGTGCCAGCAGCTTAGGGGTCTCCGGGAACTATGGCTACACCTTC.

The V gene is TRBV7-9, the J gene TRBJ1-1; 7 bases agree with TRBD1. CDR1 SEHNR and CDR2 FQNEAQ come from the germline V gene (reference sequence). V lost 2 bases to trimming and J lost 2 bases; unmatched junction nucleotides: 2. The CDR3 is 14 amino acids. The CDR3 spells CASSLQGGNTEAFF. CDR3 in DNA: TGTGCCAGCAGCTTACAGGGGGGAAACACTGAAGCTTTCTTT.

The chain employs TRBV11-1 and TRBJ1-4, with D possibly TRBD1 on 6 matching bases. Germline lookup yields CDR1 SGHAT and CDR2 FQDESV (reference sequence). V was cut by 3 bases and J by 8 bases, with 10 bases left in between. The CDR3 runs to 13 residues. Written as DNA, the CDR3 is TGTGCCAGCAGCTTCAGGGGTGGCGAAAAACTGTTTTTT. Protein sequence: CASSFRGGEKLFF.